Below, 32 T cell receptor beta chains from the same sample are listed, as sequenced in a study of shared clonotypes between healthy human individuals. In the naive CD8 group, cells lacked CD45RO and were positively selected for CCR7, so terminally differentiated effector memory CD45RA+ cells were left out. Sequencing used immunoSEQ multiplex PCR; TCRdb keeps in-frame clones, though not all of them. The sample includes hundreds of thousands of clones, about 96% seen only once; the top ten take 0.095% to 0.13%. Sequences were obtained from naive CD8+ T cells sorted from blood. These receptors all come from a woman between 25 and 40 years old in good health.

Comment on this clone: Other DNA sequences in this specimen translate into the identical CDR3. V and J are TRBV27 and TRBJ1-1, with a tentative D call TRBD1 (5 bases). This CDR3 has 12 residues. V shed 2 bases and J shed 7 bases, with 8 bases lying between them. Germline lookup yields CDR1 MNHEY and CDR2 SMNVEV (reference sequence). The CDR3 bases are TGTGCCAGCAGTTTAAGGGGCGGTGAAGCTTTCTTT. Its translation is CASSLRGGEAFF.

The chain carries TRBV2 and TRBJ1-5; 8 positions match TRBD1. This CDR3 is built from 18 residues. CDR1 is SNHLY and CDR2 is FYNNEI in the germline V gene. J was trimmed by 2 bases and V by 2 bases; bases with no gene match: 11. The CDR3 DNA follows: TGTGCCAGCAGTGAAACAGGACAGGGTGGGTATGGCAATCAGCCCCAGCATTTT. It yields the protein CASSETGQGGYGNQPQHF.

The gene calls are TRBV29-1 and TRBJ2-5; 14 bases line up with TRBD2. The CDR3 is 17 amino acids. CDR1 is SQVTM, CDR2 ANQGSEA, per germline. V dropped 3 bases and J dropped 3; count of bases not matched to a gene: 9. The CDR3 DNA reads TGCAGCGTTGATGGGGGACTAGCGGGAGTCCTAGAAGAGACCCAGTACTTC. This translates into CSVDGGLAGVLEETQYF.

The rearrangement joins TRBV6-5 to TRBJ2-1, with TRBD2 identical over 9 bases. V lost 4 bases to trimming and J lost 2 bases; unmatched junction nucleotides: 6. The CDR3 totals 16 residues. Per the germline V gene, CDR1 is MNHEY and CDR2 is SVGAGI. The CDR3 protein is CASSSLAGAPYNEQFF. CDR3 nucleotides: TGTGCCAGCAGTTCCTTAGCGGGAGCCCCCTACAATGAGCAGTTCTTC.

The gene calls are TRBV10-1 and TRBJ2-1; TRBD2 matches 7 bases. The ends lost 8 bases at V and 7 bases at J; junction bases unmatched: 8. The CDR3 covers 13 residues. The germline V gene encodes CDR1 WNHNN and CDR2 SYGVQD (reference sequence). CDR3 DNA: TGCGCCAGCGGGAGGGCTTTGTCGAATGAGCAGTTCTTC. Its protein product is CASGRALSNEQFF.

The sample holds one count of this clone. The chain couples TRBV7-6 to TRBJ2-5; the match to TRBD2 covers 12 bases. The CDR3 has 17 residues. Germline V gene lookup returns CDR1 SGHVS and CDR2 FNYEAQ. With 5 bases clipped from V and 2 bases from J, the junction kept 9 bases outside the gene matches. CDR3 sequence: CASSARLAGDLQETQYF. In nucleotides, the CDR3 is TGTGCCAGCAGCGCCCGACTAGCGGGAGACCTTCAAGAGACCCAGTACTTC.

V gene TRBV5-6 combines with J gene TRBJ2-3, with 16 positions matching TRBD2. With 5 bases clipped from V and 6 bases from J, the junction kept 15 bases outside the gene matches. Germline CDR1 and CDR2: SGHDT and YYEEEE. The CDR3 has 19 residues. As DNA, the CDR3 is TGTGCCAGCAGGATGAACCCGGGACTAGCGGGAGGGCCCTGGGATACGCAGTATTTT. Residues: CASRMNPGLAGGPWDTQYF.

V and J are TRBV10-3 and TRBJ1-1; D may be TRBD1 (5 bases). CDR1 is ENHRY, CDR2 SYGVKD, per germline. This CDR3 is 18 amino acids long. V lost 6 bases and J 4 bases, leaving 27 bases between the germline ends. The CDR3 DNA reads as TGTGCCATCAGCTCAACTAACATACGGGACCCAGGGAGCACTGAAGCTTTCTTT. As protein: CAISSTNIRDPGSTEAFF.

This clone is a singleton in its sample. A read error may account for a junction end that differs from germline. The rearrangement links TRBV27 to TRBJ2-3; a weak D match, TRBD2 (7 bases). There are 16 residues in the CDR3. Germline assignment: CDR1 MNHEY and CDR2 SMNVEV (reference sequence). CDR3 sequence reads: CASSLSAGARTDTQYF. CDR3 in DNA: TGTGCCAGCAGTCTATCCGCGGGGGCAAGAACAGATACGCAGTATTTT.

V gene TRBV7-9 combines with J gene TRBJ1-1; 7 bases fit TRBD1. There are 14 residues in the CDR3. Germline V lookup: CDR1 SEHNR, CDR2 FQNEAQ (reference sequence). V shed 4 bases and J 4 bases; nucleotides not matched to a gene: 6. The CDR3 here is CASSSDRAVTEAFF. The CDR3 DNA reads TGTGCCAGCAGCTCTGACAGGGCCGTCACTGAAGCTTTCTTT.

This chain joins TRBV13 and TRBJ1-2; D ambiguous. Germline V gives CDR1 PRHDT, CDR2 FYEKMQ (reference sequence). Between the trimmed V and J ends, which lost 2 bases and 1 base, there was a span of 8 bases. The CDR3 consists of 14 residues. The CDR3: CASSLPGVNYGYTF. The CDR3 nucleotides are TGTGCCAGCAGCTTACCTGGGGTTAACTATGGCTACACCTTC.

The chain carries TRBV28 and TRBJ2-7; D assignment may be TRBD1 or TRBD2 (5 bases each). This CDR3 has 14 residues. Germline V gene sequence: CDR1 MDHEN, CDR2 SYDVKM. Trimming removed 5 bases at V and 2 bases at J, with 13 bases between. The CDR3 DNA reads TGTGCCAGCAGTAGTATGGGGGATACCTACGAGCAGTACTTC. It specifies CASSSMGDTYEQYF.

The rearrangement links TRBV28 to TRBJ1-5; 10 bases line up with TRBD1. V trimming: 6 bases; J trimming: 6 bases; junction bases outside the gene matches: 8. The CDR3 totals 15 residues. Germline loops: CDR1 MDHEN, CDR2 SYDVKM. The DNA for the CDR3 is TGTGCCAGCAGCTACCGGGACAGGGGTGTTCAGCCCCAGCATTTT. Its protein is CASSYRDRGVQPQHF. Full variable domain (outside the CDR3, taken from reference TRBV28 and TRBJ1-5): DVKVTQSSRYLVKRTGEKVFLECVQDMDHENMFWYRQDPGLGLRLIYFSYDVKMKEKGDIPEGYSVSREKKERFSLILESASTNQTSMYLCASSYRDRGVQPQHFGDGTRLSIL.

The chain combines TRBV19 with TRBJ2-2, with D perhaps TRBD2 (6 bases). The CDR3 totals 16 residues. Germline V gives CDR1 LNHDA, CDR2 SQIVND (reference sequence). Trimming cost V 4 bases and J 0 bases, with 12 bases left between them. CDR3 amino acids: CASSTTLAPNTGELFF. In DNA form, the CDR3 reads TGTGCCAGTAGTACTACACTAGCCCCGAACACCGGGGAGCTGTTTTTT.

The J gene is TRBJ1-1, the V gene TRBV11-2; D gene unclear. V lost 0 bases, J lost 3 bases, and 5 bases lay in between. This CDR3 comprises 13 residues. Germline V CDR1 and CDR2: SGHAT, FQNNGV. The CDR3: CASSLERDTEAFF. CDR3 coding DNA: TGTGCCAGCAGCTTAGAGAGGGACACTGAAGCTTTCTTT. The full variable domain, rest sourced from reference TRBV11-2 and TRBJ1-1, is EAGVAQSPRYKIIEKRQSVAFWCNPISGHATLYWYQQILGQGPKLLIQFQNNGVVDDSQLPKDRFSAERLKGVDSTLKIQPAKLEDSAVYLCASSLERDTEAFFGQGTRLTVV.

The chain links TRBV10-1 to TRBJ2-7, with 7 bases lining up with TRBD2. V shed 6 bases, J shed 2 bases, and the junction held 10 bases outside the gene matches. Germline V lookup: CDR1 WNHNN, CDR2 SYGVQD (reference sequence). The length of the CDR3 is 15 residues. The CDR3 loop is CASRAGRGSPYEQYF. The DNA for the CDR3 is TGCGCCAGCAGAGCGGGGCGCGGGAGCCCCTACGAGCAGTACTTC.

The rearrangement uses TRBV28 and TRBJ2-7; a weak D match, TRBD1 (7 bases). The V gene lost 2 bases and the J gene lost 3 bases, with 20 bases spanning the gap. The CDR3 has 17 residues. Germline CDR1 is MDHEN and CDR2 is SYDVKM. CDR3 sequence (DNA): TGTGCCAGCAGTTTAAAACCAGGGGGGCGCCTTGACTACGAGCAGTACTTC. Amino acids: CASSLKPGGRLDYEQYF.

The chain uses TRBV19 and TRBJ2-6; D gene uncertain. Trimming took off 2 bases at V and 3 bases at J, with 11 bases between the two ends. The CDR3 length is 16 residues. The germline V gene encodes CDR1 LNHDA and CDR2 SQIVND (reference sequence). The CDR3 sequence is CASSINPWVGANVLTF. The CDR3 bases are TGTGCCAGTAGTATAAATCCCTGGGTTGGGGCCAACGTCCTGACTTTC.

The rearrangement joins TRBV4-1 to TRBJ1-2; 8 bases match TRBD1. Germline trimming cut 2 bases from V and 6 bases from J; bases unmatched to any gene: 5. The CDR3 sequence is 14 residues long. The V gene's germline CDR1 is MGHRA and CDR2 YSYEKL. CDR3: CASSQTGQGDGYTF. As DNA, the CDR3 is TGCGCCAGCAGCCAAACAGGACAGGGTGATGGCTACACCTTC.

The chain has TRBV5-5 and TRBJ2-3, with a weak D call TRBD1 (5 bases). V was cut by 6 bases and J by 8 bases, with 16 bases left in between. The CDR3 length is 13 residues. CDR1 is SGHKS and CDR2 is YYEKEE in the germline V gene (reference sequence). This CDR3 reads CASTSGYKVTQYF. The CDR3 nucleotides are TGTGCCAGCACCTCAGGGTATAAAGTTACGCAGTATTTT.

CDR3 protein: CASSAPEEGGHEQFF. The DNA for the CDR3 is TGTGCCAGCAGCGCACCCGAGGAAGGAGGCCATGAGCAGTTCTTC. This chain uses TRBV5-4 with TRBJ2-1; the D gene is possibly TRBD2 (5 bases). Per germline, CDR1 SGHNT and CDR2 YYREEE (reference sequence). This CDR3 region has 15 residues. The V gene lost 4 bases and the J gene lost 8 bases, with 19 bases spanning the gap.

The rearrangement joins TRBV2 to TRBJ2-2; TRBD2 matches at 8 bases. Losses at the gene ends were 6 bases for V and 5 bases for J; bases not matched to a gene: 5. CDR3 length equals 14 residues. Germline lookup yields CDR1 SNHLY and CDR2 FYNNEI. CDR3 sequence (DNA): TGTGCCAGCAGGCCCGGGACTAGTACCGGGGAGCTGTTTTTT. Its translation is CASRPGTSTGELFF.

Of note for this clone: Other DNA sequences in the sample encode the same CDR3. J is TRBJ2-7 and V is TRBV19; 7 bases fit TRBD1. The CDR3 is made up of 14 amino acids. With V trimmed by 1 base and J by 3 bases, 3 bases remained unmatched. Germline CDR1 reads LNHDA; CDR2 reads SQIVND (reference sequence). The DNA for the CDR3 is TGTGCCAGTAGTATAGTACAGGGGAGCTACGAGCAGTACTTC. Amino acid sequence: CASSIVQGSYEQYF.

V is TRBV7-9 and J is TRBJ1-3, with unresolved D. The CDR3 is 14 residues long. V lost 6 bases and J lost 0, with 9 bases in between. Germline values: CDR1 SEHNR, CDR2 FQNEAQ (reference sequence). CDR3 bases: TGTGCCAGCAGGGAGGGCCTCTCTGGAAACACCATATATTTT. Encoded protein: CASREGLSGNTIYF.

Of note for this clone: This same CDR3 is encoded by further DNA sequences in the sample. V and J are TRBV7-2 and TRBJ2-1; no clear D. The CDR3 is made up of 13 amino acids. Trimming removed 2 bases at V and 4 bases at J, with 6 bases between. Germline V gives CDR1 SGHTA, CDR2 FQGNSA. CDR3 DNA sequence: TGTGCCAGCAGCTTATTAGCTTACAATGAGCAGTTCTTC. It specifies CASSLLAYNEQFF.

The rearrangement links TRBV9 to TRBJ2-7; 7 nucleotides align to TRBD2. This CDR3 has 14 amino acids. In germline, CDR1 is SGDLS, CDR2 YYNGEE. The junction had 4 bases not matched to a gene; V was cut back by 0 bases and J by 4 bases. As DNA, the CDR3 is TGTGCCAGCAGCGTAGCTGCGGGGGATTACGAGCAGTACTTC. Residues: CASSVAAGDYEQYF. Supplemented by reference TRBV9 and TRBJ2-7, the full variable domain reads DSGVTQTPKHLITATGQRVTLRCSPRSGDLSVYWYQQSLDQGLQFLIQYYNGEERAKGNILERFSAQQFPDLHSELNLSSLELGDSALYFCASSVAAGDYEQYFGPGTRLTVT.

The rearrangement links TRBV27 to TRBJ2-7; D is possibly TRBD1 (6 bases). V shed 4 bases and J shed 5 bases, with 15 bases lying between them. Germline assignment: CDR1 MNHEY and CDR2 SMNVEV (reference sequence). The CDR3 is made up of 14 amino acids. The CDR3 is CASSSLRGSHEQYF. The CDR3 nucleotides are TGTGCCAGCAGTTCCCTCAGGGGTTCCCACGAGCAGTACTTC.

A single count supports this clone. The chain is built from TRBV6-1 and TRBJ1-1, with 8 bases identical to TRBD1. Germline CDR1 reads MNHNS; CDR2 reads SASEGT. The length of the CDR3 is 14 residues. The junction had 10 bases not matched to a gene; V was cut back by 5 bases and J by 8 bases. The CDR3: CASSLRTGSAEAFF. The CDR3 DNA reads TGTGCCAGCAGTCTCAGGACAGGGAGTGCCGAAGCTTTCTTT.

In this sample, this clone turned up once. This chain's CDR3 is CASSFQGPYEQYF. CDR3 bases: TGTGCCAGCAGCTTCCAGGGCCCCTACGAGCAGTACTTC. The chain combines TRBV7-8 with TRBJ2-7; possible D gene TRBD1, 5 bases. The CDR3 is 13 residues long. CDR1 SGHVS and CDR2 FQNEAQ come from the germline V gene. V was cut by 3 bases and J by 2 bases, with 8 bases left in between.

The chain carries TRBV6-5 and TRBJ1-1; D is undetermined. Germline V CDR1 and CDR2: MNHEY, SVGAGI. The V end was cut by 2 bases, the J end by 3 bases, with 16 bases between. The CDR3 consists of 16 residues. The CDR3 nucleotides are TGTGCCAGCAGTTACGGTCAACAGACATCCTACACTGAAGCTTTCTTT. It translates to CASSYGQQTSYTEAFF.

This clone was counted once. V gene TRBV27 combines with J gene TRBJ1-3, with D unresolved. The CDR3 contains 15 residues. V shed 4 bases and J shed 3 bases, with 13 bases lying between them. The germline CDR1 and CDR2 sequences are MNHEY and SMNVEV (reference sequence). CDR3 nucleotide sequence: TGTGCCAGCAGTTCTGAGGGAACCTATGGAAACACCATATATTTT. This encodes CASSSEGTYGNTIYF.

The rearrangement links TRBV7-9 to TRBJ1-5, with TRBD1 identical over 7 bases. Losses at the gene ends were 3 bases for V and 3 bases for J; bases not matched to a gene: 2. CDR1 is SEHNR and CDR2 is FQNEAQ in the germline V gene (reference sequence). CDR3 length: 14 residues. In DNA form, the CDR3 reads TGTGCCAGCAGCTTGGGGACAGACAATCAGCCCCAGCATTTT. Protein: CASSLGTDNQPQHF.